Below, 23 T cell receptor beta chains from the same sample are listed, as sequenced in a study of siplizumab effects on memory and regulatory T cells. TCRdb's table, derived via immunoSEQ multiplex PCR, lists solely in-frame clones and lacks some. The sample has 85,000 or so clones, more than 85% seen once. The sequencing sample was made of CD8+ T cells sorted from blood. The receptors were gathered from a human donor in good health.

This clone was observed a single time. V gene TRBV5-8 combines with J gene TRBJ2-1, with TRBD2 matching over 7 bases. This CDR3 contains 15 residues. V was pared by 1 base and J by 0 bases, with 1 base of the junction left unmatched. From germline, CDR1 is SGHTS and CDR2 YDEGEE. CDR3 nucleotide sequence: TGTGCCAGCAGCTTGACTAGCGCCTCCTACAATGAGCAGTTCTTC. Translated, it gives CASSLTSASYNEQFF.

The rearrangement joins TRBV29-1 to TRBJ2-7, with 8 bases lining up with TRBD1. The trim removed 5 bases at V and 6 bases at J, leaving 6 bases unmatched. The CDR3 is 12 residues long. CDR1 is SQVTM and CDR2 is ANQGSEA in the germline V gene. The CDR3 reads CSVLGQEAEQYF. The DNA of the CDR3 is TGCAGCGTTTTGGGACAGGAGGCCGAGCAGTACTTC.

This clone has only one observation. J is TRBJ2-7 and V is TRBV5-8; D is possibly TRBD1 or TRBD2 (6 bases each). Germline V gene sequence: CDR1 SGHTS, CDR2 YDEGEE. The V end lost 4 bases, the J end lost 5 bases, and 25 bases lay between the germline ends. The CDR3 covers 17 residues. CDR3 sequence reads: CASSPGVFMGALNEQYF. The CDR3 DNA reads as TGTGCCAGCAGCCCGGGGGTTTTTATGGGGGCGCTGAACGAGCAGTACTTC.

This clone has a handful of counts. The junction shows a germline mismatch at one end, possibly a read error. The same CDR3 can be traced to other DNA sequences in this sample. The chain recombines TRBV4-1 with TRBJ2-7; D possibly uses TRBD1 or TRBD2 (5 bases each). The CDR3 totals 14 residues. From germline, CDR1 is MGHRA and CDR2 YSYEKL. The CDR3 is CASSQVDYGAEQYF. CDR3 DNA sequence: TGTGCCAGCAGCCAAGTTGACTATGGGGCCGAGCAGTACTTC.

This sequence joins TRBV10-1 and TRBJ2-1; 7 nucleotides match TRBD1. The J segment lost 1 base and the V segment lost 4 bases, leaving 4 bases of the junction unmatched. CDR1 and CDR2 (germline): WNHNN, SYGVQD (reference sequence). The CDR3 loop spans 15 amino acids. The DNA for the CDR3 is TGCGCCAGCAGTGGACAGGGTGTTTCCTACAATGAGCAGTTCTTC. Translated, it gives CASSGQGVSYNEQFF.

This chain joins TRBV6-4 and TRBJ2-2; 9 nucleotides match TRBD2. The CDR3 runs 15 residues. Trimming cost V 0 bases and J 4 bases; bases outside gene matches: 0. Germline loops: CDR1 MRHNA, CDR2 SNTAGT. CDR3 sequence: CASSDSREGTGELFF. The CDR3 DNA is TGTGCCAGCAGTGACTCGCGGGAGGGCACCGGGGAGCTGTTTTTT.

The rearrangement joins TRBV6-5 to TRBJ2-7; 12 bases line up with TRBD2. Germline CDR1 and CDR2: MNHEY and SVGAGI. Trimming at V came to 5 bases and at J to 6 bases, leaving 2 bases not matched to a gene. This CDR3 region has 13 residues. CDR3 sequence: CASSRTSGTEQYF. CDR3 sequence (DNA): TGTGCCAGCAGTAGGACTAGCGGGACCGAGCAGTACTTC.

This chain links TRBV29-1 with TRBJ2-2; D perhaps matches TRBD2 (5 bases). The V end lost 4 bases, the J end lost 2 bases, and 8 bases lay between the germline ends. Germline V gives CDR1 SQVTM, CDR2 ANQGSEA. CDR3 length: 13 amino acids. CDR3 DNA: TGCAGCGTTGTACTAGTCAACACCGGGGAGCTGTTTTTT. It yields the protein CSVVLVNTGELFF.

This chain uses TRBV7-9 with TRBJ2-5; D possibly corresponds to TRBD1 (6 bases). Germline lookup yields CDR1 SEHNR and CDR2 FQNEAQ (reference sequence). The CDR3 consists of 15 residues. Trimming removed 4 bases at V and 0 bases at J, with 12 bases between. The CDR3 sequence is CASSSRDTHQETQYF. The CDR3 coding sequence is TGTGCCAGCAGCTCCCGGGACACCCACCAAGAGACCCAGTACTTC. Together with reference TRBV7-9 and TRBJ2-5, the CDR3 gives the full variable domain: DTGVSQNPRHKITKRGQNVTFRCDPISEHNRLYWYRQTLGQGPEFLTYFQNEAQLEKSRLLSDRFSAERPKGSFSTLEIQRTEQGDSAMYLCASSSRDTHQETQYFGPGTRLLVL.

The genes are TRBV19 and TRBJ2-2, with 11 bases identical to TRBD2. The V and J ends lost 5 bases and 5 bases, in that order; junction bases with no gene match: 7. The germline V gene encodes CDR1 LNHDA and CDR2 SQIVND (reference sequence). This CDR3 has 16 residues. The CDR3 region has the DNA TGTGCCAGTAGTTGGTCTAGCGGGAGGAGTACCGGGGAGCTGTTTTTT. Protein sequence: CASSWSSGRSTGELFF.

The CDR3 DNA sequence: TGTGCCAGCACTTATAATGGGGGGCAAGGTTCACCCCTCCACTTT. Its protein is CASTYNGGQGSPLHF. V gene TRBV2 combines with J gene TRBJ1-6; weak D call: TRBD1 (6 bases). The germline gives CDR1 SNHLY, CDR2 FYNNEI. CDR3 size: 15 residues. Trimming cost V 7 bases and J 9 bases, with 19 bases left between them.

The CDR3 DNA sequence: TGTGCCAGTAGTTCCGGGACAGCCTCCTACGAGCAGTACTTC. Translated, it gives CASSSGTASYEQYF. The chain uses TRBV19 and TRBJ2-7; 7 bases are shared with TRBD1. Germline-derived CDR1 and CDR2 are LNHDA and SQIVND (reference sequence). Trimming took 5 bases from V and 0 from J; bases not matched to a gene: 4. CDR3 size: 14 residues.

The chain uses TRBV27 and TRBJ2-1; no reliable D call. The CDR3 covers 15 residues. CDR1 MNHEY and CDR2 SMNVEV come from the germline V gene (reference sequence). V lost 2 bases to trimming and J lost 0 bases, with 8 bases between them. CDR3 nucleotides: TGTGCCAGCAGTTTAACCGGAAGCTCCTACAATGAGCAGTTCTTC. Its protein is CASSLTGSSYNEQFF.

This chain uses TRBV7-2 with TRBJ2-1; weak D call: TRBD2 (5 bases). The CDR3 contains 14 residues. The germline V and J ends were trimmed by 1 base and 9 bases, with 13 bases remaining between them. Germline values: CDR1 SGHTA, CDR2 FQGNSA. CDR3 protein: CASSLGSGNAEQFF. CDR3 nucleotide sequence: TGTGCCAGCAGCTTAGGTTCCGGGAATGCTGAGCAGTTCTTC.

The CDR3 region has the DNA TGTGCCAGCAGTTTAGGGACAGGCGACGCCTACGAGCAGTACTTC. Amino acids: CASSLGTGDAYEQYF. The rearrangement links TRBV27 to TRBJ2-7; 8 bases map to TRBD1. Germline V gives CDR1 MNHEY, CDR2 SMNVEV (reference sequence). The trim removed 2 bases at V and 2 bases at J, leaving 5 bases unmatched. The CDR3 has 15 residues.

This chain links TRBV19 with TRBJ2-7, with TRBD1 matching 9 bases. Unmatched junction bases numbered 12, after V lost 3 bases and J lost 6 bases. The CDR3 loop spans 16 amino acids. Germline CDR1 and CDR2: LNHDA and SQIVND (reference sequence). CDR3 nucleotide sequence: TGTGCCAGTAGTATTAAGGGGACAGGGTTAATCCGCGAGCAGTACTTC. It is translated as CASSIKGTGLIREQYF.

This clone has a single count. The genes are TRBV2 and TRBJ2-7; D is ambiguous. CDR3 length equals 12 residues. V was shortened by 9 bases and J by 6 bases, with 15 bases between the two germline ends. The germline gives CDR1 SNHLY, CDR2 FYNNEI. The CDR3 nucleotides are TGTGCCAGGACTCTACCTACGGGCGAGCAGTACTTC. Its translation: CARTLPTGEQYF. Variable domain in full (rest from reference TRBV2 and TRBJ2-7): EPEVTQTPSHQVTQMGQEVILRCVPISNHLYFYWYRQILGQKVEFLVSFYNNEISEKSEIFDDQFSVERPDGSNFTLKIRSTKLEDSAMYFCARTLPTGEQYFGPGTRLTVT.

The gene calls are TRBV11-2 and TRBJ2-7, with 8 positions matching TRBD2. The CDR3 length is 14 residues. J gave up 5 bases and V 5 bases, and 8 bases lay outside the gene matches. The germline gives CDR1 SGHAT, CDR2 FQNNGV. CDR3 in amino acids: CASSLSGTPNEQYF. The CDR3 coding sequence is TGTGCCAGCAGCCTTAGCGGGACTCCTAACGAGCAGTACTTC.

The chain links TRBV6-6 to TRBJ1-5, with D unresolved. Per germline, CDR1 MNHNY and CDR2 SVGAGI (reference sequence). The CDR3 is 13 residues long. V was cut by 4 bases and J by 4 bases, with 8 bases left in between. The CDR3 region has the DNA TGTGCCAGCAGTTCCCCTGGGAATCAGCCCCAGCATTTT. Amino acids: CASSSPGNQPQHF.

The V gene is TRBV6-5, the J gene TRBJ2-2; maybe TRBD1 (6 bases). The length of the CDR3 is 15 residues. In germline, CDR1 is MNHEY, CDR2 SVGAGI. Trimming took off 3 bases at V and 6 bases at J, with 14 bases between the two ends. DNA of the CDR3: TGTGCCAGCAGTTATAGTCCAGGGGCGGCCGGGGAGCTGTTTTTT. It is translated as CASSYSPGAAGELFF.

The chain employs TRBV29-1 and TRBJ2-1; perhaps TRBD2 as D (6 bases). CDR3 length: 13 amino acids. Per the germline V gene, CDR1 is SQVTM and CDR2 is ANQGSEA. Deletions cut 7 bases from V and 7 bases from J, with 17 bases between. CDR3 bases: TGCAGCGCTCCCGGGACTGTCAGAAATGAGCAGTTCTTC. Protein sequence: CSAPGTVRNEQFF.

V gene TRBV19 combines with J gene TRBJ1-1, with unresolved D. The germline CDR1 and CDR2 sequences are LNHDA and SQIVND (reference sequence). V shed 5 bases and J shed 3 bases, with 7 bases lying between them. The CDR3 length is 12 residues. The CDR3: CASSRGDTEAFF. In nucleotides, the CDR3 is TGTGCCAGTAGTCGAGGCGACACTGAAGCTTTCTTT.

For this clone: One junction end does not reproduce the germline sequence, and a read error may be involved. This chain connects TRBV7-7 to TRBJ2-2; 8 positions match TRBD1. Germline V CDR1 and CDR2: SSHAT, FNYEAQ (reference sequence). This CDR3 region has 17 residues. CDR3 amino acids: CASSEESGQVRPGELFF. The CDR3 nucleotides read TGTGCTAGCAGCGAAGAGTCGGGACAGGTCCGGCCCGGGGAGCTGTTTTTT.